These 4 T cell receptor beta chains share one sample of origin, sequenced in a study of graft-versus-host responses after intestinal transplantation. The data were produced by immunoSEQ multiplex PCR, yet TCRdb's version contains in-frame clones alone and is incomplete. The table has around 110,000 clones, about nine tenths seen once. Their cognate antigens are unknown. Material: unstimulated CD4+ T cells sorted from spleen or lymph node cells, obtained before intestinal transplant. These receptors were collected from a human donor who received an intestinal transplant.

This sequence joins TRBV5-6 and TRBJ2-7; TRBD1 agrees at 7 bases. CDR3 length: 14 amino acids. V was clipped by 4 bases and J by 3 bases; unmatched bases: 7. CDR1 is SGHDT, CDR2 YYEEEE, per germline. This chain's CDR3 is CASSRDRIDYEQYF. CDR3 nucleotide sequence: TGTGCCAGCAGCCGGGACAGAATAGACTACGAGCAGTACTTC. The full variable domain, its missing parts supplied by reference TRBV5-6 and TRBJ2-7, is DAGVTQSPTHLIKTRGQQVTLRCSPKSGHDTVSWYQQALGQGPQFIFQYYEEEERQRGNFPDRFSGHQFPNYSSELNVNALLLGDSALYLCASSRDRIDYEQYFGPGTRLTVT.

The chain combines TRBV9 with TRBJ1-3; D might be TRBD1 (6 bases). Germline CDR1 SGDLS, CDR2 YYNGEE. CDR3 length: 15 amino acids. The V and J ends lost 3 bases and 0 bases respectively, with 10 bases between them. CDR3 coding DNA: TGTGCCAGCAGCGCGACAGGTTTCTCTGGAAACACCATATATTTT. It translates to CASSATGFSGNTIYF.

The chain employs TRBV30 and TRBJ1-4; D is unclear. The CDR3 consists of 14 residues. Trimming stripped 0 bases from V and 1 base from J, with 6 bases between. CDR1 GTSNPN and CDR2 SVGIG come from the germline V gene (reference sequence). The CDR3 here is CAWSVTVTNEKLFF. In DNA form, the CDR3 reads TGTGCCTGGAGTGTAACGGTAACTAATGAAAAACTGTTTTTT. Supplemented by reference TRBV30 and TRBJ1-4, the full variable domain reads SQTIHQWPATLVQPVGSPLSLECTVEGTSNPNLYWYRQAAGRGLQLLFYSVGIGQISSEVPQNLSASRPQDRQFILSSKKLLLSDSGFYLCAWSVTVTNEKLFFGSGTQLSVL.

This clone was seen only a few times. The J gene is TRBJ1-4, the V gene TRBV29-1; D is undetermined. From germline, CDR1 is SQVTM and CDR2 ANQGSEA. The CDR3 has 13 amino acids. V dropped 6 bases and J dropped 8 bases, with 16 bases sitting between them. CDR3 amino acids: CSVLPWEGEKLFF. In DNA, the CDR3 is TGCAGCGTCCTCCCCTGGGAGGGCGAAAAACTGTTTTTT.